Following are 22 T cell receptor beta chains from one sample sequenced in a study of T-cell memory formation after mild COVID-19. TCRdb re-called the 5' RACE reads with MiXCR, one entry per CDR3 protein. The sample contains around 390,000 distinct CDR3 sequences, approximately 16% of which appear only once. The specimen sequenced was PBMCs or a T cell subset sorted from them (not recorded which). These receptors all stem from a man between 18 and 35 years old who had mild COVID-19 (a few samples of this study predate the infection). Cell type and time point are not known.

V usage is TRBV6-5 and J usage is TRBJ1-3; D is unresolved. There are 16 residues in the CDR3. The V end was cut by 9 bases, the J end by 0 bases, with 18 bases between. The germline gives CDR1 MNHEY, CDR2 SVGAGI. CDR3: CASAVSKEYSGNTIYF. CDR3 DNA sequence: TGTGCCAGTGCAGTTAGTAAAGAATACTCTGGAAACACCATATATTTT.

The rearrangement uses TRBV12-3 or TRBV12-4 and TRBJ2-1, with 14 bases that match TRBD2. V shed 0 bases, J shed 8 bases, and the junction held 6 bases outside the gene matches. This CDR3 is 17 amino acids long. CDR3 region: CASSLAGLAGVEDEQFF. CDR3 sequence (DNA): TGTGCCAGCAGTTTAGCGGGACTAGCGGGGGTCGAGGATGAGCAGTTCTTC.

V and J are TRBV19 and TRBJ2-7; D possibly corresponds to TRBD2 (5 bases). Germline assignment: CDR1 LNHDA and CDR2 SQIVND (reference sequence). The CDR3 is made up of 14 amino acids. Trimming removed 6 bases at V and 6 bases at J, with 18 bases between. CDR3: CASREGINRGEQYF. The CDR3 DNA reads TGTGCCAGTAGAGAGGGAATCAACCGGGGCGAGCAGTACTTC.

A few counts support this clonotype. This chain uses TRBV4-1 with TRBJ1-1; D gene uncertain. In germline, CDR1 is MGHRA, CDR2 YSYEKL. V was shortened by 3 bases and J by 7 bases, with 12 bases between the two germline ends. CDR3 length equals 13 residues. The CDR3 sequence: CASSQEPENEAFF. For the CDR3, the DNA is TGCGCCAGCAGCCAGGAACCGGAAAATGAAGCTTTCTTT.

This clonotype was observed a handful of times. This chain connects TRBV7-4 to TRBJ1-5; tentatively, D is TRBD1 (6 bases). The CDR3 totals 15 residues. Trimming removed 4 bases from V and 4 bases from J, with 14 bases in between. CDR1 and CDR2 (germline): SGHVT, SQSDAQ. CDR3 residues: CASSSRGGDNQPQHF. As DNA, the CDR3 is TGTGCCAGCAGCTCCCGAGGGGGAGATAATCAGCCCCAGCATTTT.

The sample holds many counts of this clonotype. The chain couples TRBV5-1 to TRBJ2-5; 7 bases align to TRBD1. The CDR3 consists of 15 residues. The germline CDR1 and CDR2 sequences are SGHRS and YFSETQ. With 0 bases clipped from V and 1 base from J, the junction kept 3 bases outside the gene matches. DNA of the CDR3: TGCGCCAGCAGCTTGGGGGGACAGACCCAAGAGACCCAGTACTTC. Translation: CASSLGGQTQETQYF.

The chain uses TRBV12-3 or TRBV12-4 and TRBJ2-3; D possibly matches TRBD1 or TRBD2 (5 bases each). V lost 10 bases and J lost 7, with 15 bases in between. The CDR3 runs 12 residues. DNA for the CDR3: TGTGCCACCTCTCTCGGGGCCAATACGCAGTATTTT. Its translation is CATSLGANTQYF.

This clonotype has just a few counts. This chain uses TRBV6-1 with TRBJ2-3, with 12 bases lining up with TRBD2. The germline V gene encodes CDR1 MNHNS and CDR2 SASEGT. This CDR3 spans 17 amino acids. V gave up 3 bases and J gave up 6 bases; unmatched junction bases: 10. In DNA form, the CDR3 reads TGTGCCAGCAGTGAGGAGCTAGCGGGGGGGCCAGTGGATACGCAGTATTTT. Its translation: CASSEELAGGPVDTQYF.

This clonotype was observed a handful of times. The chain is built from TRBV6-2 or TRBV6-3 and TRBJ1-1; 9 bases map to TRBD1. Germline CDR1 and CDR2: MNHEY and SVGEGT. The trim removed 5 bases at V and 4 bases at J, leaving 2 bases unmatched. CDR3 length: 13 amino acids. CDR3 sequence reads: CASSHRGLTEAFF. The CDR3 bases are TGTGCCAGCAGTCACAGGGGGCTCACTGAAGCTTTCTTT.

In its sample, this clonotype was seen a few times. The J gene is TRBJ2-7, the V gene TRBV9, with D unresolved. The CDR3 covers 14 residues. Germline V CDR1 and CDR2: SGDLS, YYNGEE. With 3 bases removed from V and 3 bases from J, the gap between germline ends came to 13 bases. The CDR3 loop reads CASSGARANYEQYV. DNA of the CDR3: TGTGCCAGCAGCGGAGCCAGAGCTAACTACGAGCAGTACGTC.

The V call is TRBV14, the J call TRBJ2-3; D is perhaps TRBD1 or TRBD2 (5 bases each). Germline V CDR1 and CDR2: SGHDN, FVKESK. V shed 3 bases and J shed 6 bases, with 16 bases lying between them. This CDR3 is 15 amino acids long. The CDR3 DNA sequence: TGTGCCAGCAGCCAGTGGGGACCCCCGTTGGATACGCAGTATTTT. This gives the protein CASSQWGPPLDTQYF.

V and J are TRBV4-3 and TRBJ2-2; D gene unclear. The germline CDR1 and CDR2 sequences are LGHNA and YSLEER. Trimming cost V 0 bases and J 6 bases, with 8 bases left between them. The CDR3 extends over 14 amino acids. CDR3 coding DNA: TGCGCCAGCAGCCAAGATCCCATCCCCGGGGAGCTGTTTTTT. Translated, it gives CASSQDPIPGELFF.

This chain connects TRBV20-1 to TRBJ1-1; no clear D. V was trimmed by 0 bases and J by 2 bases, leaving 7 bases between them. From germline, CDR1 is DFQATT and CDR2 SNEGSKA (reference sequence). This CDR3 has 13 residues. The CDR3 DNA reads as TGCAGTGCTAGAGATAGGAGAAACACTGAAGCTTTCTTT. Amino acid sequence: CSARDRRNTEAFF.

This chain links TRBV7-6 with TRBJ1-4; D not resolved. The germline V gene encodes CDR1 SGHVS and CDR2 FNYEAQ. This CDR3 is 14 amino acids long. V was shortened by 3 bases and J by 7 bases, with 12 bases between the two germline ends. This CDR3 is CASSLNPAGEKLFF. The CDR3, as DNA: TGTGCCAGCAGCTTGAATCCCGCCGGTGAAAAACTGTTTTTT.

A few counts support this clonotype. This sequence joins TRBV7-6 and TRBJ1-4; the D is unclear. The germline V gene encodes CDR1 SGHVS and CDR2 FNYEAQ. V was trimmed by 2 bases and J by 6 bases, leaving 10 bases between them. The CDR3 consists of 14 residues. CDR3 DNA: TGTGCCAGCAGCTTACAAGGGCATTATGAAAAACTGTTTTTT. Protein: CASSLQGHYEKLFF.

This clonotype was detected only a few times. This chain links TRBV7-9 with TRBJ1-1, with D perhaps TRBD1 (6 bases). V gave up 5 bases and J gave up 4 bases, with 14 bases separating them. CDR3 length: 14 amino acids. Germline values: CDR1 SEHNR, CDR2 FQNEAQ (reference sequence). In nucleotides, the CDR3 is TGTGCCAGCAGCCCCTTTCAGGGGATCACTGAAGCTTTCTTT. It encodes CASSPFQGITEAFF.

J is TRBJ1-5 and V is TRBV27, with a tentative D call TRBD1 (5 bases). Trimming left V 5 bases short and J 4 bases short, with 15 bases between. Germline CDR1 and CDR2: MNHEY and SMNVEV (reference sequence). The CDR3 totals 15 residues. The chain's CDR3 is CASSKGAGGNQPQHF. For the CDR3, the DNA is TGTGCCAGCAGTAAGGGCGCGGGGGGAAATCAGCCCCAGCATTTT.

Only a few counts were recorded for this clonotype. The V call is TRBV4-3, the J call TRBJ2-7; 11 nucleotides align to TRBD2. The germline V gene has CDR1 LGHNA and CDR2 YSLEER. This CDR3 is built from 17 residues. V dropped 0 bases and J dropped 6; count of bases not matched to a gene: 10. CDR3 sequence (DNA): TGCGCCAGCAGCCAAGACCGGGCTAGCGGGGGGCGGACCGAGCAGTACTTC. It translates to CASSQDRASGGRTEQYF.

This clonotype has just a few counts. The V gene is TRBV7-2, the J gene TRBJ2-5; the D gene is possibly TRBD1 (6 bases). The CDR3 loop spans 14 amino acids. The germline gives CDR1 SGHTA, CDR2 FQGNSA. V was pared by 5 bases and J by 5 bases, with 15 bases between. This chain's CDR3 is CASSRKGGPETQYF. In nucleotides, the CDR3 is TGTGCCAGCAGCCGAAAAGGGGGTCCGGAGACCCAGTACTTC.

The chain joins TRBV7-9 to TRBJ2-1; D not certain. Between the trimmed V and J ends, which lost 3 bases and 2 bases, there was a span of 5 bases. The germline V gene encodes CDR1 SEHNR and CDR2 FQNEAQ (reference sequence). The CDR3 length is 13 residues. The chain's CDR3 is CASSFGTYNEQFF. For the CDR3, the DNA is TGTGCCAGCAGCTTTGGTACCTACAATGAGCAGTTCTTC.

This clonotype was counted between two and nine times. The chain combines TRBV9 with TRBJ1-4; a possible D gene is TRBD1 (5 bases). Trimming removed 2 bases at V and 2 bases at J, with 13 bases between. Germline CDR1 SGDLS, CDR2 YYNGEE. This CDR3 has 16 amino acids. CDR3: CASSVSPGGTNEKLFF. CDR3 bases: TGTGCCAGCAGCGTCTCCCCGGGGGGGACTAATGAAAAACTGTTTTTT.

In DNA form, the CDR3 reads TGTGCCACCAGTGAAGCTAGCACAGATACGCAGTATTTT. The encoded protein is CATSEASTDTQYF. V usage is TRBV24-1 and J usage is TRBJ2-3; D not resolved. V was trimmed by 4 bases and J by 0 bases, leaving 4 bases between them. Germline V gene lookup returns CDR1 KGHDR and CDR2 SFDVKD. The CDR3 runs to 13 residues.